This T cell receptor (beta chain) comes out of a study of CD8+CD57+ T cells in acquired aplastic anemia. The wider study: Sorted CD4+ and CD8+ cells yielded DNA averaging around 3.2 ug.

This CDR3 region has 15 residues. The germline V gene has CDR1 DFQATT and CDR2 SNEGSKA (reference sequence). The V segment lost 3 bases and the J segment 4 bases; nucleotides outside the gene matches: 10. Genomic DNA was employed as the template in profiling TCR beta VDJ and CDR3. TCRdb re-analysed the reads in MiXCR, keeping a single row per CDR3 protein. The table has 120,000 or so distinct CDR3 sequences, over 30% seen once; the top ten hold approximately 2.6%. Patients chosen for sequencing had CD8+CD57+ cells that had expanded, as shown by flow cytometry. The cohort consisted entirely of patients having severe acquired aplastic anemia. At the time of blood sampling, patients had not yet received any therapy. This clonotype occurred once.

The chain uses TRBV20-1 and TRBJ2-5; 8 bases map to TRBD2. This sequence originates from a human donor with aplastic anemia. Sequenced material: sorted CD4+, CD8+, or CD8+CD57+ T cells (not recorded which) from PBMCs. The CDR3 loop reads CSARISGGGGETQYF. In DNA, the CDR3 is TGCAGTGCTAGGATAAGCGGGGGTGGAGGAGAGACCCAGTACTTC.